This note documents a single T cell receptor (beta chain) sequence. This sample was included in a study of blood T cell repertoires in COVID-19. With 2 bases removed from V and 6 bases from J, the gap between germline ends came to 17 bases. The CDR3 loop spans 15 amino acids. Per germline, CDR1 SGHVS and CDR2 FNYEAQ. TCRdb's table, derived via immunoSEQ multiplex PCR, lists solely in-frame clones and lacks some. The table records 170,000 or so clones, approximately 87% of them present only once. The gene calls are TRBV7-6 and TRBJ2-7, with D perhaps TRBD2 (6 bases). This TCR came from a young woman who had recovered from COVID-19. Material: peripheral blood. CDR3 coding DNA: TGTGCCAGCAGCTTAACTAGCTTCCTCCCTCTCGAGCAGTACGTC. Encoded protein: CASSLTSFLPLEQYV.